These 30 T cell receptor beta chains share one sample of origin, sequenced in a study of cytomegalovirus exposure and HLA in healthy donors. PCR amplification relied on 60 Vbeta primers (plus 13 Jbeta primers). Sequenced by immunoSEQ multiplex PCR; TCRdb stores in-frame clones only, minus some. In the table there are roughly 140,000 clones, approximately 80% of which are singletons. Source material: PBMCs. The source is a man younger than 45 in good health and CMV-seropositive.

The chain employs TRBV25-1 and TRBJ2-3; 7 bases align to TRBD2. V shed 1 base and J 4 bases; nucleotides not matched to a gene: 14. Germline V gene sequence: CDR1 MGHDK, CDR2 SYGVNS. This CDR3 has 18 residues. Here the CDR3 reads CASSESVRERDWPDTQYF. The DNA for the CDR3 is TGTGCCAGCAGTGAATCTGTGAGAGAGCGGGATTGGCCAGATACGCAGTATTTT.

The chain recombines TRBV6-6 with TRBJ1-1, with 7 bases that match TRBD1. V lost 6 bases, J lost 0 bases, and 10 bases stayed unmatched. CDR1 is MNHNY, CDR2 SVGAGI, per germline (reference sequence). The CDR3 runs to 16 residues. The chain's CDR3 is CASRPTGQMMNTEAFF. For the CDR3, the DNA is TGTGCCAGCAGGCCAACGGGACAGATGATGAACACTGAAGCTTTCTTT.

The chain uses TRBV5-5 and TRBJ1-1; 8 bases agree with TRBD1. Germline V CDR1 and CDR2: SGHKS, YYEKEE (reference sequence). The ends lost 3 bases at V and 5 bases at J; junction bases unmatched: 9. The CDR3 totals 15 residues. DNA of the CDR3: TGTGCCAGCAGCTGGGCGGCAGGGGGCGAGACTGAAGCTTTCTTT. It translates to CASSWAAGGETEAFF.

As concerns this clone: At one end the junction does not follow the germline gene, possibly because of a read error. V gene TRBV28 combines with J gene TRBJ2-6; D might be TRBD1 (5 bases). CDR1 and CDR2 (germline): MDHEN, SYDVKM. The CDR3 runs 15 residues. CDR3 coding DNA: TGTGCCAGCAGTTTCCGAGGTGCTGGGGCCAACGGCCTGACTTTC. Its protein product is CASSFRGAGANGLTF.

The chain employs TRBV28 and TRBJ2-3; 10 positions match TRBD1. The J segment lost 5 bases and the V segment lost 4 bases, leaving 6 bases of the junction unmatched. CDR1 MDHEN and CDR2 SYDVKM come from the germline V gene. The CDR3 has 15 residues. CDR3 sequence reads: CASSSPGQGIDTQYF. The CDR3 region has the DNA TGTGCCAGCAGTTCCCCGGGACAGGGGATAGATACGCAGTATTTT. The full variable domain, its missing parts supplied by reference TRBV28 and TRBJ2-3, is DVKVTQSSRYLVKRTGEKVFLECVQDMDHENMFWYRQDPGLGLRLIYFSYDVKMKEKGDIPEGYSVSREKKERFSLILESASTNQTSMYLCASSSPGQGIDTQYFGPGTRLTVL.

The rearrangement links TRBV12-5 to TRBJ1-2; D gene uncertain. The CDR3 runs 13 residues. V lost 5 bases to trimming and J lost 6 bases, with 13 bases between them. Germline V lookup: CDR1 LGHNT, CDR2 FRNRAP. The CDR3 reads CASGPLGSHGYTF. In nucleotides, the CDR3 is TGTGCTAGTGGTCCGCTAGGCTCCCATGGCTACACCTTC.

V is TRBV19 and J is TRBJ1-1; TRBD1 matches at 9 bases. The CDR3 extends over 14 amino acids. Germline CDR1 LNHDA, CDR2 SQIVND (reference sequence). Trimming cost V 10 bases and J 5 bases; bases outside gene matches: 11. CDR3 residues: CATLRDRDLTEAFF. The CDR3 coding sequence is TGTGCCACCCTCCGGGACAGGGATTTAACTGAAGCTTTCTTT. The full variable domain, rest sourced from reference TRBV19 and TRBJ1-1, is DGGITQSPKYLFRKEGQNVTLSCEQNLNHDAMYWYRQDPGQGLRLIYYSQIVNDFQKGDIAEGYSVSREKKESFPLTVTSAQKNPTAFYLCATLRDRDLTEAFFGQGTRLTVV.

This clone was picked up a small number of times. The CDR3 bases are TGTGCCAGCAGTTACCAAGCATCCATGAGCTACAATGAGCAGTTCTTC. Protein sequence: CASSYQASMSYNEQFF. The chain combines TRBV6-6 with TRBJ2-1; D unclear. The CDR3 sequence is 16 residues long. V dropped 2 bases and J dropped 3 bases, with 14 bases sitting between them. Germline values: CDR1 MNHNY, CDR2 SVGAGI (reference sequence).

The chain combines TRBV10-3 with TRBJ2-5; TRBD1 aligns across 9 bases. The DNA end lines up better with TRBJ2-7; the J call may be wrong. CDR3 length: 12 residues. Per germline, CDR1 ENHRY and CDR2 SYGVKD. The CDR3 region is CAIRDRGYEQYF. The CDR3, as DNA: TGTGCCATCAGGGACAGGGGATACGAGCAGTACTTC.

The rearrangement joins TRBV18 to TRBJ1-6, with D perhaps matching TRBD1 (6 bases). The V and J ends lost 5 bases and 8 bases respectively, with 16 bases between them. The germline CDR1 and CDR2 sequences are KGHSH and LQKENI. The CDR3 is 15 residues long. This CDR3 is CASSVGQHSDSPLHF. The CDR3 DNA is TGTGCCAGCTCAGTCGGACAGCACTCCGATTCACCCCTCCACTTT.

The chain has TRBV11-2 and TRBJ2-5; 8 bases fit TRBD1. V was clipped by 4 bases and J by 1 base; unmatched bases: 8. Germline loops: CDR1 SGHAT, CDR2 FQNNGV. This CDR3 is 16 amino acids long. CDR3 DNA sequence: TGTGCCAGCAGCTCCTCCAGGGGGCTCCGCCAAGAGACCCAGTACTTC. This codes for CASSSSRGLRQETQYF.

The rearrangement links TRBV28 to TRBJ2-1; no definite D call. CDR3 length: 12 amino acids. Trimming pared 2 bases from V and 4 bases from J, leaving 3 bases between. CDR1 is MDHEN and CDR2 is SYDVKM in the germline V gene. Written as DNA, the CDR3 is TGTGCCAGCAGTTTAGTATACAATGAGCAGTTCTTC. This translates into CASSLVYNEQFF.

The gene calls are TRBV5-6 and TRBJ1-5, with no clear D. This CDR3 spans 14 amino acids. V lost 3 bases and J 7 bases, leaving 14 bases between the germline ends. CDR1 is SGHDT and CDR2 is YYEEEE in the germline V gene. DNA for the CDR3: TGTGCCAGCAGCTCAACCCCACGAGGCCAGCCCCAGCATTTT. It specifies CASSSTPRGQPQHF.

The chain recombines TRBV2 with TRBJ1-6; D call uncertain. The CDR3 is 16 amino acids. Germline CDR1 SNHLY, CDR2 FYNNEI. Trimming cost V 7 bases and J 8 bases, with 21 bases left between them. The CDR3 sequence is CASNPVRLGGDSPLHF. Here the CDR3 DNA reads TGTGCCAGCAACCCGGTCAGGCTCGGAGGTGATTCACCCCTCCACTTT.

This clone was recorded only once. The chain combines TRBV28 with TRBJ2-7; possible D gene TRBD2, 5 bases. Trimming shortened V by 6 bases and J by 0 bases, and 9 bases separated the two germline ends. This CDR3 has 13 amino acids. Germline V CDR1 and CDR2: MDHEN, SYDVKM. The CDR3 DNA reads TGTGCCAGCAGAATGCTAGCCTCCTACGAGCAGTACTTC. Its protein is CASRMLASYEQYF.

This rearrangement joins TRBV10-1 to TRBJ2-7, with no clear D. This CDR3 has 13 residues. Germline V lookup: CDR1 WNHNN, CDR2 SYGVQD (reference sequence). The V and J ends lost 4 bases and 3 bases respectively, with 10 bases between them. The CDR3: CASSGLVSYEQYF. The CDR3 DNA follows: TGCGCCAGCAGTGGGCTAGTTAGCTACGAGCAGTACTTC.

This chain joins TRBV6-1 and TRBJ2-7; a weak D match, TRBD2 (6 bases). Germline V lookup: CDR1 MNHNS, CDR2 SASEGT. V dropped 2 bases and J dropped 9 bases, with 20 bases sitting between them. The CDR3 length is 15 residues. The CDR3 bases are TGTGCCAGCAGTGAAACGGGGGTGGGGTCAGAGCGGCAGTACTTC. Amino acids: CASSETGVGSERQYF.

The chain is built from TRBV6-6 and TRBJ2-7, with D possibly being TRBD2 (6 bases). CDR1 MNHNY and CDR2 SVGAGI come from the germline V gene (reference sequence). This CDR3 comprises 14 residues. The V and J ends lost 2 bases and 0 bases respectively, with 8 bases between them. CDR3 amino acids: CASSYGRSSYEQYF. The CDR3 DNA reads TGTGCCAGCAGTTACGGGAGGAGCTCCTACGAGCAGTACTTC.

The V gene is TRBV7-9, the J gene TRBJ2-5, with 10 bases identical to TRBD1. The CDR3 length is 15 residues. The germline gives CDR1 SEHNR, CDR2 FQNEAQ (reference sequence). Losses at the gene ends were 5 bases for V and 5 bases for J; bases not matched to a gene: 8. CDR3 in amino acids: CASSPGTGVVETQYF. DNA of the CDR3: TGTGCCAGCAGCCCCGGGACAGGGGTTGTCGAGACCCAGTACTTC.

The rearrangement uses TRBV19 and TRBJ1-3, with 8 bases fitting TRBD1. The germline V gene encodes CDR1 LNHDA and CDR2 SQIVND (reference sequence). CDR3 size: 15 residues. J gave up 5 bases and V 5 bases, and 8 bases lay outside the gene matches. The CDR3 here is CASSQISGGRNTIYF. The CDR3 region has the DNA TGTGCCAGTAGTCAAATCTCAGGGGGCCGAAACACCATATATTTT.

The rearrangement links TRBV29-1 to TRBJ2-1, with TRBD2 matching 9 bases. V lost 2 bases, J lost 3 bases, and 5 bases stayed unmatched. This CDR3 contains 15 residues. CDR1 and CDR2 (germline): SQVTM, ANQGSEA. For the CDR3, the DNA is TGCAGCGTTGAACCTCCTAGCGGGGACTACAATGAGCAGTTCTTC. Its protein is CSVEPPSGDYNEQFF.

The chain links TRBV27 to TRBJ2-4; tentatively, D is TRBD2 (5 bases). The germline V and J ends were trimmed by 3 bases and 7 bases, with 13 bases remaining between them. From germline, CDR1 is MNHEY and CDR2 SMNVEV (reference sequence). This CDR3 has 14 amino acids. CDR3 DNA sequence: TGTGCCAGCAGTTTTGAGGGAGCAAGGAACATTCAGTACTTC. This codes for CASSFEGARNIQYF.

This chain joins TRBV21-1 and TRBJ2-7; the DNA was not used to check the table's D call, TRBD1. TRBV21-1 is shown as a pseudogene. This CDR3 has 20 amino acids. CDR3 region: CASSKPTCPPGQGVTYEQYF. In DNA, the CDR3 is TGTGCCAGCAGCAAGCCCACCTGCCCTCCGGGACAGGGGGTTACCTACGAGCAGTACTTC.

The chain is built from TRBV27 and TRBJ2-3, with D perhaps TRBD1 (6 bases). V was cut by 4 bases and J by 1 base, with 15 bases left in between. CDR1 and CDR2 (germline): MNHEY, SMNVEV (reference sequence). The CDR3 spans 16 residues. CDR3 sequence (DNA): TGTGCCAGCAGTTCCTTGGGGGCATGGGGCACAGATACGCAGTATTTT. Its protein product is CASSSLGAWGTDTQYF.

This clone appeared a single time. The chain is built from TRBV19 and TRBJ2-3, with D perhaps matching TRBD1 (5 bases). The length of the CDR3 is 15 residues. V was shortened by 8 bases and J by 0 bases, with 15 bases between the two germline ends. In germline, CDR1 is LNHDA, CDR2 SQIVND (reference sequence). The CDR3 DNA reads TGTGCCAGTCGTGGGGCGACCCCTAGCACAGATACGCAGTATTTT. Translating gives CASRGATPSTDTQYF.

The genes are TRBV4-1 and TRBJ2-3; 9 nucleotides line up with TRBD2. This CDR3 has 16 residues. V shed 6 bases, J shed 2 bases, and the junction held 9 bases outside the gene matches. In germline, CDR1 is MGHRA, CDR2 YSYEKL. CDR3 region: CASSDRLAVLTDTQYF. DNA for the CDR3: TGCGCCAGCAGTGATCGACTAGCGGTACTCACAGATACGCAGTATTTT.

The chain is built from TRBV7-8 and TRBJ2-5; a possible D gene is TRBD1 (6 bases). The V gene's germline CDR1 is SGHVS and CDR2 FQNEAQ. Trimming removed 6 bases at V and 5 bases at J, with 10 bases between. This CDR3 contains 12 residues. The CDR3 bases are TGTGCCAGCAGATACAGGGCGGAGACCCAGTACTTC. It is translated as CASRYRAETQYF.

As for this clone: The sample has other DNA sequences that encode this CDR3 too. The rearrangement joins TRBV4-1 to TRBJ1-5, with 8 bases that match TRBD1. This CDR3 has 15 amino acids. CDR1 MGHRA and CDR2 YSYEKL come from the germline V gene. The J segment lost 3 bases and the V segment lost 6 bases, leaving 7 bases of the junction unmatched. CDR3: CASSIGQGYNQPQHF. The CDR3 DNA reads as TGCGCCAGCAGTATCGGACAGGGCTACAATCAGCCCCAGCATTTT.

The chain combines TRBV4-3 with TRBJ1-1; maybe TRBD1 (5 bases). Germline V gene data show CDR1 as LGHNA and CDR2 as YSLEER. V was pared by 2 bases and J by 4 bases, with 20 bases between. The CDR3 spans 17 residues. CDR3 amino acids: CASSQSPTGGEATEAFF. Written as DNA, the CDR3 is TGCGCCAGCAGCCAATCTCCCACGGGAGGGGAGGCCACTGAAGCTTTCTTT.

The rearrangement uses TRBV2 and TRBJ2-5, with 9 bases that match TRBD2. This CDR3 spans 17 amino acids. From germline, CDR1 is SNHLY and CDR2 FYNNEI. With 5 bases clipped from V and 7 bases from J, the junction kept 17 bases outside the gene matches. CDR3 sequence (DNA): TGTGCCAGCAGTACCTCGGCTAGCGGGACCGTGGTGGGGACCCAGTACTTC. This codes for CASSTSASGTVVGTQYF.